Following are 2 T cell receptor beta chains from one sample sequenced in a study of regulatory T cells in long-lasting Graves disease (dated by TCRdb to the early 2020s). Per the publication, the time point label means: newly diagnosed GD, antithyroid drugs for less than 3 months. RNA was extracted from PBMCs in TRIzol for both TCR sequencing and RNA sequencing. Library prep was done by multiplex PCR. The sequencer listed for this sample is Illumina HiSeq 4000. CDR3 regions were amplified by Arm-PCR with iRepertoire HTBI primers to construct TCR beta libraries. The raw public reads went through TCRdb reprocessing: fastp at Q25, MiXCR clone calling, in-frame beta chains kept. For every CDR3 protein sequence, its rows merge into one entry that carries the most common genes and DNA. Recorded for this sample are hundreds of thousands of distinct CDR3 sequences; 15% to 20% of them occurred a single time. The ten top clones hold around 18% of the sample.

This sample also appeared in a second study, on T cells in Graves' hyperthyroidism and ophthalmopathy.

Sequencing was performed on peripheral blood mononuclear cells (PBMCs), taken at new diagnosis, from a patient treated with antithyroid drugs. These receptors all stem from a woman aged 30 to 39 with Graves disease. Donor details come from another sample of the same person, matched by shared clones.

CDR3 bases: TGTGCCACCTCCTCCCTCGGGACTAGCGGCGATACGCAGTATTTT. Translating gives CATSSLGTSGDTQYF. The chain employs TRBV15 and TRBJ2-3; TRBD2 matches 11 bases. Unmatched junction bases numbered 10, after V lost 8 bases and J lost 6 bases. This CDR3 is 15 amino acids long. CDR1 and CDR2 (germline): LNHNV, YYDKDF (reference sequence).

This clonotype has more than one count but fewer than ten. The chain joins TRBV7-9 to TRBJ2-4; 9 bases fit TRBD1. This CDR3 is built from 16 residues. V trimming: 2 bases; J trimming: 3 bases; junction bases outside the gene matches: 5. The germline CDR1 and CDR2 sequences are SEHNR and FQNEAQ (reference sequence). The CDR3 DNA reads TGTGCCAGCAGCTTAATGGAGACAGGGGGCAAAAACATTCAGTACTTC. It specifies CASSLMETGGKNIQYF.